Each of the 21 T cell receptor beta chains below was sequenced from the same sample in a study of regulatory T cells in long-lasting Graves disease. Building the TCR beta libraries relied on iRepertoire HTBI primers, and CDR3 regions underwent Arm-PCR. TCRdb analysed the multiplex PCR reads with MiXCR anew, one entry per CDR3 protein. Of roughly 450,000 distinct CDR3 sequences listed, under 25% are singletons. Sample time point: persistent/refractory GD, antithyroid drugs over 5 years with positive TRAb. PBMC-extracted RNA yielded the TCR library. The sample consisted of peripheral blood mononuclear cells (PBMCs), taken when the disease was refractory, from a patient treated with antithyroid drugs. These receptors were obtained from a female donor with Graves disease.

The chain couples TRBV27 to TRBJ2-2; TRBD2 aligns across 7 bases. CDR1 and CDR2 from the germline V gene are MNHEY and SMNVEV (reference sequence). The CDR3 is 16 amino acids. V was pared by 6 bases and J by 3 bases, with 10 bases of the junction left unmatched. DNA for the CDR3: TGTGCCAGCAGCCGCGCTAGCGGAGGATACACCGGGGAGCTGTTTTTT. Translated, it gives CASSRASGGYTGELFF.

CDR3 DNA: TGCAGTGCTAGAGATTGGGGGACTAGCGGGAATCCCAGGTACAATGAGCAGTTCTTC. Amino acids: CSARDWGTSGNPRYNEQFF. The chain combines TRBV20-1 with TRBJ2-1; 13 bases match TRBD2. Germline loops: CDR1 DFQATT, CDR2 SNEGSKA (reference sequence). The CDR3 has 19 residues. Losses at the gene ends were 0 bases for V and 4 bases for J; bases not matched to a gene: 12.

This clonotype appeared many times. The CDR3 DNA reads as TGCGCCAGCAGCTTGGTGGGGGTCCTGAACACTGAAGCTTTCTTT. Protein product: CASSLVGVLNTEAFF. J is TRBJ1-1 and V is TRBV5-1, with D possibly TRBD1 on 5 matching bases. The CDR3 has 15 residues. The germline V gene has CDR1 SGHRS and CDR2 YFSETQ. V was trimmed by 0 bases and J by 0 bases, leaving 9 bases between them.

This clonotype was seen at least ten times. V and J are TRBV7-3 and TRBJ1-1; a possible D gene is TRBD1 (5 bases). This CDR3 has 13 residues. V was cut by 4 bases and J by 6 bases, with 12 bases left in between. CDR1 is SGHTA, CDR2 FQGTGA, per germline. The CDR3 loop reads CASSSQGAPEAFF. Here the CDR3 DNA reads TGTGCCAGCAGCTCTCAGGGTGCCCCTGAAGCTTTCTTT. The entire variable domain, with the rest obtained from reference TRBV7-3 and TRBJ1-1, is as follows: GAGVSQTPSNKVTEKGKYVELRCDPISGHTALYWYRQSLGQGPEFLIYFQGTGAADDSGLPNDRFFAVRPEGSVSTLKIQRTERGDSAVYLCASSSQGAPEAFFGQGTRLTVV.

V usage is TRBV15 and J usage is TRBJ1-5; TRBD1 matches at 7 bases. J gave up 5 bases and V 5 bases, and 3 bases lay outside the gene matches. The length of the CDR3 is 13 residues. The germline V gene has CDR1 LNHNV and CDR2 YYDKDF (reference sequence). CDR3 region: CATSDTGDQPQHF. CDR3 nucleotide sequence: TGTGCCACCAGCGATACAGGGGATCAGCCCCAGCATTTT.

This clonotype was observed a few times. The genes are TRBV7-3 and TRBJ2-3, with no clear D. Germline V gene sequence: CDR1 SGHTA, CDR2 FQGTGA. The CDR3 totals 14 residues. V was clipped by 5 bases and J by 2 bases, with 11 bases between them. The CDR3 nucleotides are TGTGCCAGCAGCGGGAACGGCCTCACAGATACGCAGTATTTT. Amino acids: CASSGNGLTDTQYF.

This chain uses TRBV4-3 with TRBJ2-1; 10 bases map to TRBD2. This CDR3 spans 17 amino acids. In germline, CDR1 is LGHNA, CDR2 YSLEER. Trimming took 4 bases from V and 4 from J; bases not matched to a gene: 10. The CDR3 bases are TGCGCCAGCAGCCCGAGACGAACTAGCGGGGAGTACAATGAGCAGTTCTTC. It codes for CASSPRRTSGEYNEQFF.

This clonotype was seen many times. This sequence joins TRBV28 and TRBJ1-2, with 7 bases fitting TRBD1. V shed 10 bases and J 0 bases; nucleotides not matched to a gene: 11. The CDR3 is made up of 15 amino acids. CDR1 and CDR2 from the germline V gene are MDHEN and SYDVKM. CDR3 DNA: TGTGCCACCAACAGGGGCCTCTTAGCTAACTATGGCTACACCTTC. Translated, it gives CATNRGLLANYGYTF.

There are many counts of this clonotype. The chain recombines TRBV15 with TRBJ1-2; D remains ambiguous. The germline V and J ends were trimmed by 0 bases and 13 bases, with 12 bases remaining between them. Germline V lookup: CDR1 LNHNV, CDR2 YYDKDF (reference sequence). CDR3 length: 12 residues. The CDR3 sequence: CATSRDGLGSTF. The CDR3 DNA reads TGTGCCACCAGCAGAGATGGTCTAGGGAGCACCTTC.

This clonotype was counted many times. This sequence joins TRBV6-1 and TRBJ1-2, with D possibly TRBD1 on 5 matching bases. The V gene lost 0 bases and the J gene lost 4 bases, with 12 bases spanning the gap. This CDR3 has 15 residues. The germline V gene has CDR1 MNHNS and CDR2 SASEGT. CDR3 region: CASSEAPGRAYGYTF. The DNA for the CDR3 is TGTGCCAGCAGTGAAGCGCCAGGGAGGGCCTATGGCTACACCTTC.

This clonotype was counted at least ten times. The chain uses TRBV28 and TRBJ2-2; 8 nucleotides agree with TRBD2. Germline trimming cut 6 bases from V and 2 bases from J; bases unmatched to any gene: 8. Germline loops: CDR1 MDHEN, CDR2 SYDVKM. The CDR3 length is 16 residues. CDR3 sequence reads: CASRNSGNPNTGELFF. DNA of the CDR3: TGTGCCAGCAGGAATAGCGGGAACCCTAACACCGGGGAGCTGTTTTTT.

This clonotype showed up many times. The J gene is TRBJ1-2, the V gene TRBV6-1; 9 bases fit TRBD1. After removal of 6 bases from V and 4 bases from J, the junction contained 6 bases not matched to a gene. This CDR3 spans 14 amino acids. Germline V CDR1 and CDR2: MNHNS, SASEGT. CDR3: CASRRQGGGYGYTF. CDR3 nucleotide sequence: TGTGCCAGCAGAAGACAGGGGGGTGGCTATGGCTACACCTTC.

This chain uses TRBV20-1 with TRBJ2-5, with D perhaps given as TRBD1 or TRBD2 (5 bases each). The V end lost 5 bases, the J end lost 4 bases, and 17 bases lay between the germline ends. The CDR3 has 14 residues. Germline V gives CDR1 DFQATT, CDR2 SNEGSKA (reference sequence). In nucleotides, the CDR3 is TGCAGTGCTGGGGTCGGGGCGTTTGGAGAGACCCAGTACTTC. Residues: CSAGVGAFGETQYF.

This clonotype was observed at least ten times. The chain uses TRBV3-1 and TRBJ1-1; D gene uncertain. V lost 3 bases and J lost 1, with 9 bases in between. CDR1 and CDR2 from the germline V gene are LGHDT and YNNKEL (reference sequence). The CDR3 loop spans 14 amino acids. The CDR3 region has the DNA TGTGCCAGCAGCCAGGAGACACCGAACACTGAAGCTTTCTTT. Amino acid sequence: CASSQETPNTEAFF. Filled out from reference TRBV3-1 and TRBJ1-1, the complete variable domain reads DTAVSQTPKYLVTQMGNDKSIKCEQNLGHDTMYWYKQDSKKFLKIMFSYNNKELIINETVPNRFSPKSPDKAHLNLHINSLELGDSAVYFCASSQETPNTEAFFGQGTRLTVV.

Ten or more counts support this clonotype. The J gene is TRBJ1-1, the V gene TRBV6-1; 7 bases match TRBD1. V was pared by 5 bases and J by 6 bases, with 6 bases of the junction left unmatched. The CDR3 spans 13 residues. The germline CDR1 and CDR2 sequences are MNHNS and SASEGT. The CDR3 bases are TGTGCCAGCAGTACCCCAGGGGGGCCTGAAGCTTTCTTT. Translation: CASSTPGGPEAFF.

This clonotype was observed at least ten times. The rearrangement joins TRBV10-3 to TRBJ1-1, with a tentative D call TRBD1 (5 bases). CDR3 length: 17 residues. V was pared by 8 bases and J by 5 bases, with 27 bases between. The germline CDR1 and CDR2 sequences are ENHRY and SYGVKD. The CDR3 DNA reads as TGTGCCATCGGGAGCCCCACGGGGCCCAGGTCGAGGACTGAAGCTTTCTTT. Amino acid sequence: CAIGSPTGPRSRTEAFF.

This clonotype was detected ten times or more. This sequence joins TRBV2 and TRBJ2-7; 9 bases fit TRBD1. Germline V gene data show CDR1 as SNHLY and CDR2 as FYNNEI. Trimming cost V 4 bases and J 2 bases; bases outside gene matches: 12. This CDR3 is 17 amino acids long. The CDR3 here is CASSGGTGSVSPYEQYF. The CDR3 DNA reads as TGTGCCAGCAGTGGGGGGACAGGGTCAGTGAGTCCCTACGAGCAGTACTTC.

This clonotype was recorded at least ten times. J is TRBJ1-2 and V is TRBV12-3 or TRBV12-4, with 12 bases lining up with TRBD1. The CDR3 spans 14 residues. With V trimmed by 6 bases and J by 7 bases, 6 bases remained unmatched. CDR3 nucleotides: TGTGCCAGCAGCCGGGACAGGGGGCGAAGTGGCTACACCTTC. It encodes CASSRDRGRSGYTF.

This clonotype was detected many times. One end of the junction is discordant with germline, which a read error may explain. V and J are TRBV7-7 and TRBJ2-5; 9 nucleotides match TRBD2. This CDR3 spans 15 amino acids. CDR1 and CDR2 from the germline V gene are SSHAT and FNYEAQ (reference sequence). In DNA, the CDR3 is TGTGCTAGCAGCTTGGGGACTAGCCGACAAGAGACCCAGTACTTC. Translating it yields CASSLGTSRQETQYF.

The chain employs TRBV5-1 and TRBJ2-5; a weak D match, TRBD2 (6 bases). The CDR3 length is 17 residues. V was pared by 1 base and J by 1 base, with 17 bases between. From germline, CDR1 is SGHRS and CDR2 YFSETQ. CDR3 nucleotide sequence: TGCGCCAGCAGCTTGCCGCCTGCGGGGTGGGTCCAAGAGACCCAGTACTTC. It translates to CASSLPPAGWVQETQYF. Drawing the rest from reference TRBV5-1 and TRBJ2-5, the complete variable domain is KAGVTQTPRYLIKTRGQQVTLSCSPISGHRSVSWYQQTPGQGLQFLFEYFSETQRNKGNFPGRFSGRQFSNSRSEMNVSTLELGDSALYLCASSLPPAGWVQETQYFGPGTRLLVL.

The V and J genes are TRBV10-3 and TRBJ2-7; a possible D gene is TRBD1 (5 bases). The CDR3 runs to 14 residues. V was cut by 0 bases and J by 4 bases, with 10 bases left in between. Germline CDR1 reads ENHRY; CDR2 reads SYGVKD. The CDR3 here is CAISESGLWYEQYF. The DNA of the CDR3 is TGTGCCATCAGTGAGTCGGGGCTCTGGTACGAGCAGTACTTC.